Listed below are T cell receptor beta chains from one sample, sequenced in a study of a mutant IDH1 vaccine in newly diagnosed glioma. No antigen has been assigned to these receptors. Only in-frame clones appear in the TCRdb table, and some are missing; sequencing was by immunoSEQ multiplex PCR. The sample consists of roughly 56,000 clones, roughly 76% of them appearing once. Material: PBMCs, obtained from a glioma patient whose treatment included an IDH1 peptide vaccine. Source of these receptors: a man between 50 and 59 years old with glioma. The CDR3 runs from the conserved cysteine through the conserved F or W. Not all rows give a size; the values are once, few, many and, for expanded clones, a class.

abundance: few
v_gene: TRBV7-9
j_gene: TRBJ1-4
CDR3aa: CASSLGGQGTTNEKLFF

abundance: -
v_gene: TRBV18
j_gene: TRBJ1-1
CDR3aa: CASSPRQRDTEAFF

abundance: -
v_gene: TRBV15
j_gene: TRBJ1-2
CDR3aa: CATSRVANYGYTF

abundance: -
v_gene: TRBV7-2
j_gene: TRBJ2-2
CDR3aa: CASSSWPGELFF

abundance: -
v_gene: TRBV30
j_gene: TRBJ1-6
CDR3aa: CAWTVTSYNSPLHF

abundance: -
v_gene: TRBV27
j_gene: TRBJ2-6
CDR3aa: CASSPLPAGRFSGANVLTF

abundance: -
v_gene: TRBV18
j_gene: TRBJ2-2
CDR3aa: CASFGGANTGELFF

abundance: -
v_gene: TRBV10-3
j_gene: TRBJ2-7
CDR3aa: CAISESAGAAYEQYF

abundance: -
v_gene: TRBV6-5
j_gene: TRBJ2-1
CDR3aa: CASSYSAGGRGEQFF

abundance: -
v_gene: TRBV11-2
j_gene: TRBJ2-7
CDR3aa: CASRMSYEQYF

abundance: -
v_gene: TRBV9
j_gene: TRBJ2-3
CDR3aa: CASSILSVLTDTQYF

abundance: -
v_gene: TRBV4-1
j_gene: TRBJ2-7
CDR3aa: CASSQDRGTGEQYF

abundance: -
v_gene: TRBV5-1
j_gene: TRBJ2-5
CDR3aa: CASRTSGGGQETQYF

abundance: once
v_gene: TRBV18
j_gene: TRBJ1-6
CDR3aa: CASSKQGTSSYNSPLHF

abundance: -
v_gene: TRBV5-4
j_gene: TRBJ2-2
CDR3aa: CASSLGPGQGGTGELFF

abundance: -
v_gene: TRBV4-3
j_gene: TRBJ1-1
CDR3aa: CASSQDLMGTEAFF

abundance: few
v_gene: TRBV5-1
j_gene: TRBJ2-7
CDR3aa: CASSFRDGTYEQYF

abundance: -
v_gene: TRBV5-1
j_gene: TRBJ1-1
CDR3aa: CASSLEGQDEAFF

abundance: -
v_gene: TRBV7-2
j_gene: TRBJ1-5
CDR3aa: CASSLERGGSQPQHF

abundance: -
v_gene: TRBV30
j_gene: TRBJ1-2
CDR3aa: CAWEGGNYGYTF

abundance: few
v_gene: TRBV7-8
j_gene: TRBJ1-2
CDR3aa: CASSGGSYGYTF

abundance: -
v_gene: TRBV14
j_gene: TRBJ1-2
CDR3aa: CASSQGGRGYGYTF